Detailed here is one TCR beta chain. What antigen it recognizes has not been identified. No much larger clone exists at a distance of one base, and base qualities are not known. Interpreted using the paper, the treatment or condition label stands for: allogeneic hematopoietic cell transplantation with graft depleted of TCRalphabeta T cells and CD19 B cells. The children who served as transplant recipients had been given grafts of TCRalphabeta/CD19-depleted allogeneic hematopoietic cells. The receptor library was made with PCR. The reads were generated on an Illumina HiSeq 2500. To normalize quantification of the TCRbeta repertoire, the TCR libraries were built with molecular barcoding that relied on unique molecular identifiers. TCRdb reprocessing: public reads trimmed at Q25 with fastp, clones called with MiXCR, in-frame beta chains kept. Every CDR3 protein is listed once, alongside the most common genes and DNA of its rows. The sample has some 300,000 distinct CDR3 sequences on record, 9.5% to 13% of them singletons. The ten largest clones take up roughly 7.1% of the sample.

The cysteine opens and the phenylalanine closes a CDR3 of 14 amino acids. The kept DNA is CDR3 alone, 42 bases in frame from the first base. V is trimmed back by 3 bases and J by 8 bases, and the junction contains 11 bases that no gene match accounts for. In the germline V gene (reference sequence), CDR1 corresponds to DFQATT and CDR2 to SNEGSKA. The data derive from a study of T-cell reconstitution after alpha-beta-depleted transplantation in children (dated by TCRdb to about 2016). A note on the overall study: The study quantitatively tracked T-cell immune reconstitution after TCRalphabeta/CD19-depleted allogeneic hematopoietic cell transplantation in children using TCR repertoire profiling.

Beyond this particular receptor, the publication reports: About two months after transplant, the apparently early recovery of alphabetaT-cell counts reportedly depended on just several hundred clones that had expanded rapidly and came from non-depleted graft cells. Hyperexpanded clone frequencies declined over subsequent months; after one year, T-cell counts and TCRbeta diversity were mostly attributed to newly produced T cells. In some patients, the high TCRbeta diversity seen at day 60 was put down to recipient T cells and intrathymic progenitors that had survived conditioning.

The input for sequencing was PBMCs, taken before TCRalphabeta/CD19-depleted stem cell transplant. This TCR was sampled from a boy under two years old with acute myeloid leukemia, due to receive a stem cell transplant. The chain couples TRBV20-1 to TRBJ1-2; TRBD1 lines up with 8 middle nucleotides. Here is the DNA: TGCAGTGCTAGTTCCCCAGGGGGCTCGTTCGGCTACACCTTC. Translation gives CSASSPGGSFGYTF.